The clone carrying this TCR beta chain was seen a single time. What it binds is unknown. The data were taken from a study of CD8+ T cells in alopecia areata. Whole-study context: Treatment with tofacitinib (6 to 18 months) was followed by 6 months off drug. Study-level results: Across lesional scalp, and particularly alopecia totalis/universalis, clonality surpassed that of normal scalp. Scalp data also include sequences from resident alphabeta T cells of normal skin.

PBMCs yielded sorted CD4+ and CD8+ T cells. Germline V gene lookup returns CDR1 SNHLY and CDR2 FYNNEI. This CDR3 spans 13 amino acids. Trimming took off 2 bases at V and 8 bases at J, with 12 bases between the two ends. RNA extraction and reverse transcription yielded cDNA as sequencing template. Libraries were prepared by immunoSEQ multiplex PCR; TCRdb keeps only in-frame clonotypes and omits some of them. The table records roughly 200,000 clones, roughly 63% of them present only once. This material consisted of CD4+ T cells sorted from blood, taken at week 0. The rearrangement links TRBV2 to TRBJ1-2, with TRBD1 as a possible D gene (6 bases). This sequence originates from a human donor with alopecia areata. CDR3: CASSEQGLRGYTF. The CDR3, as DNA: TGTGCCAGCAGTGAACAGGGGCTGAGGGGCTACACCTTC. Variable domain in full (rest from reference TRBV2 and TRBJ1-2): EPEVTQTPSHQVTQMGQEVILRCVPISNHLYFYWYRQILGQKVEFLVSFYNNEISEKSEIFDDQFSVERPDGSNFTLKIRSTKLEDSAMYFCASSEQGLRGYTFGSGTRLTVV.